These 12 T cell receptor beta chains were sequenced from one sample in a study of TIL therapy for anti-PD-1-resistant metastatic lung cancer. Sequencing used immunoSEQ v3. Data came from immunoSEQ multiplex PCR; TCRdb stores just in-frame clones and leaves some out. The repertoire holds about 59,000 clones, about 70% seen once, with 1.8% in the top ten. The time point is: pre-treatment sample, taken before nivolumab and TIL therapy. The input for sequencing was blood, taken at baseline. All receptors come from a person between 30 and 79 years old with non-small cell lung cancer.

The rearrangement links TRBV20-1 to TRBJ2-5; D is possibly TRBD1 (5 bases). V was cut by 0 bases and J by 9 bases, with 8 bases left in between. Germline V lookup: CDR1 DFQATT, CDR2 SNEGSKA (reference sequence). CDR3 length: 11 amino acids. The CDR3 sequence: CSAREGQSQYF. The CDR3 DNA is TGCAGTGCTAGAGAGGGGCAGTCCCAGTACTTC.

The CDR3 nucleotides read TGTGCCAGCAGTTACGTGGCAGGAGCTCGAGGGGAGCTGTTTTTT. The encoded protein is CASSYVAGARGELFF. The J gene is TRBJ2-2, the V gene TRBV6-5; no definite D call. CDR1 is MNHEY, CDR2 SVGAGI, per germline. Trimming stripped 2 bases from V and 8 bases from J, with 15 bases between. The CDR3 runs to 15 residues.

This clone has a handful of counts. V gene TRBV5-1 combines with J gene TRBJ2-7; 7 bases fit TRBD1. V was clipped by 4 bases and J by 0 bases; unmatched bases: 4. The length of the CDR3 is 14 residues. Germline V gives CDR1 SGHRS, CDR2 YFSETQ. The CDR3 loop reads CASSPGTASYEQYF. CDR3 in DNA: TGCGCCAGCAGCCCAGGGACAGCCTCCTACGAGCAGTACTTC.

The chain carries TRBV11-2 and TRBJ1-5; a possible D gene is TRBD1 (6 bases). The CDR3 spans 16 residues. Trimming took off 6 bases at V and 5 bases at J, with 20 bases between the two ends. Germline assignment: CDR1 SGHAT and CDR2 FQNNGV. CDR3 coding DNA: TGTGCCAGCAGGGAATCGCGGGGGGCCGAAGATCAGCCCCAGCATTTT. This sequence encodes CASRESRGAEDQPQHF.

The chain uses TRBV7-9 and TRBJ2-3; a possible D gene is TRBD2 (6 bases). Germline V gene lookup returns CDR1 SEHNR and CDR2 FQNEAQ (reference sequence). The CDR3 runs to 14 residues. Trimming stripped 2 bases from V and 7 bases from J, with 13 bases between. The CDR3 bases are TGTGCCAGCAGCTTACAGGCGGGGTCCAATACGCAGTATTTT. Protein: CASSLQAGSNTQYF.

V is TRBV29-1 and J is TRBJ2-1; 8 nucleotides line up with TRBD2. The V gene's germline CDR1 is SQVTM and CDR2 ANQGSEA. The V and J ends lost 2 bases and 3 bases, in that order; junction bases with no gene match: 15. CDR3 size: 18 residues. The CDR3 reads CSVELGRAAGGGYNEQFF. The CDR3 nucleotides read TGCAGCGTTGAATTGGGTAGGGCGGCGGGAGGAGGCTACAATGAGCAGTTCTTC.

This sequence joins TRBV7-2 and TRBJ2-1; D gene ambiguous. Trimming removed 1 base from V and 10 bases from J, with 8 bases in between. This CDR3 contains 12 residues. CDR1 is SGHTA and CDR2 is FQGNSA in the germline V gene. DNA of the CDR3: TGTGCCAGCAGCTTAGAGGCGAGAGAGCAGTTCTTC. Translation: CASSLEAREQFF.

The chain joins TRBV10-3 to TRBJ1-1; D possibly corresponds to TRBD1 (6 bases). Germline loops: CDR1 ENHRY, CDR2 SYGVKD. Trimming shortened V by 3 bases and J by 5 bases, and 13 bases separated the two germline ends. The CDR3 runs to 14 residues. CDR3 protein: CAISDAGATTEAFF. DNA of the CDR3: TGTGCCATCAGTGATGCGGGGGCGACAACTGAAGCTTTCTTT.

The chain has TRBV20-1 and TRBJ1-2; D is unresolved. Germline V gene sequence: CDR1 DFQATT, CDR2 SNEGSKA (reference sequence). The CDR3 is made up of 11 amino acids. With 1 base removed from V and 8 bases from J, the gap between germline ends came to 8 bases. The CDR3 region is CSARVVGGYTF. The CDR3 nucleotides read TGCAGTGCTAGAGTAGTGGGAGGCTACACCTTC.

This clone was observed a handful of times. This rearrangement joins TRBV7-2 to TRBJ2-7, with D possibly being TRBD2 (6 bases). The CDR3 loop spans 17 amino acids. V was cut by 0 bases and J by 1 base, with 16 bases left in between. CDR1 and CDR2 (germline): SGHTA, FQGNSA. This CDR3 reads CASSLASGGSRSYEQYF. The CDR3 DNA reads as TGTGCCAGCAGCTTAGCTTCCGGGGGTAGCCGATCCTACGAGCAGTACTTC. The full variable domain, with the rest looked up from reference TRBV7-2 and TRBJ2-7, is GAGVSQSPSNKVTEKGKDVELRCDPISGHTALYWYRQSLGQGLEFLIYFQGNSAPDKSGLPSDRFSAERTGGSVSTLTIQRTQQEDSAVYLCASSLASGGSRSYEQYFGPGTRLTVT.

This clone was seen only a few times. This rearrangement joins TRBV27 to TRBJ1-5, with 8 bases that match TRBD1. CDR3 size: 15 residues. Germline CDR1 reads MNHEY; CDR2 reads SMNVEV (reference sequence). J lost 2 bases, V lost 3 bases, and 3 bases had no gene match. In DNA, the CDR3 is TGTGCCAGCAGTTTCACGACAGGGGGCAATCAGCCCCAGCATTTT. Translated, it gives CASSFTTGGNQPQHF.

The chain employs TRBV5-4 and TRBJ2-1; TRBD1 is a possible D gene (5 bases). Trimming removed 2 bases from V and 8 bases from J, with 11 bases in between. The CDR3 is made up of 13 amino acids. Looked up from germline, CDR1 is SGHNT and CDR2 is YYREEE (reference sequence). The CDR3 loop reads CASSLGRVDEQFF. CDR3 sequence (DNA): TGTGCCAGCAGCTTAGGCAGGGTTGATGAGCAGTTCTTC.